This T cell receptor (beta chain) was documented in a study of control samples from healthy donors and cancer patients. Sequencing used immunoSEQ multiplex PCR; TCRdb keeps in-frame clones, though not all of them. The profile shows around 100,000 clones, about 89% of them singletons. This receptor was obtained from a man aged 60 to 69 with lung cancer. Sample: PBMCs.

The CDR3 DNA follows: TGTGCCAGCAGCTTAAATTCCCTTAACACTGAAGCTTTCTTT. It codes for CASSLNSLNTEAFF. The chain recombines TRBV7-6 with TRBJ1-1, with D hard to call. The germline CDR1 and CDR2 sequences are SGHVS and FNYEAQ. The CDR3 runs to 14 residues. The V gene lost 2 bases and the J gene lost 2 bases, with 9 bases spanning the gap.